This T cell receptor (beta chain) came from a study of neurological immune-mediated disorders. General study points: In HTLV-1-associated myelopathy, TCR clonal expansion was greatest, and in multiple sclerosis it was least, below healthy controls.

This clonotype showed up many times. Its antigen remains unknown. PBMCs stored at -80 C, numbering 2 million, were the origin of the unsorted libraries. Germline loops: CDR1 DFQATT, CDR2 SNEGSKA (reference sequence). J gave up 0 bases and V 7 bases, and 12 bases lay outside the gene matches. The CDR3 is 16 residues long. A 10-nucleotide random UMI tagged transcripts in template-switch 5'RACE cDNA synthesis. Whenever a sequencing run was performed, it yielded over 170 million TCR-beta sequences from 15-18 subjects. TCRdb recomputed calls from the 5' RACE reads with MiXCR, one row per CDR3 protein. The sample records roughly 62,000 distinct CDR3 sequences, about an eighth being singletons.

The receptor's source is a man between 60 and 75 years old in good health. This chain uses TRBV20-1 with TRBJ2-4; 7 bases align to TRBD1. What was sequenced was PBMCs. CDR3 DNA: TGCAGTGTTAACAGGGGCCCGACCATAGCCAAAAACATTCAGTACTTC. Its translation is CSVNRGPTIAKNIQYF.